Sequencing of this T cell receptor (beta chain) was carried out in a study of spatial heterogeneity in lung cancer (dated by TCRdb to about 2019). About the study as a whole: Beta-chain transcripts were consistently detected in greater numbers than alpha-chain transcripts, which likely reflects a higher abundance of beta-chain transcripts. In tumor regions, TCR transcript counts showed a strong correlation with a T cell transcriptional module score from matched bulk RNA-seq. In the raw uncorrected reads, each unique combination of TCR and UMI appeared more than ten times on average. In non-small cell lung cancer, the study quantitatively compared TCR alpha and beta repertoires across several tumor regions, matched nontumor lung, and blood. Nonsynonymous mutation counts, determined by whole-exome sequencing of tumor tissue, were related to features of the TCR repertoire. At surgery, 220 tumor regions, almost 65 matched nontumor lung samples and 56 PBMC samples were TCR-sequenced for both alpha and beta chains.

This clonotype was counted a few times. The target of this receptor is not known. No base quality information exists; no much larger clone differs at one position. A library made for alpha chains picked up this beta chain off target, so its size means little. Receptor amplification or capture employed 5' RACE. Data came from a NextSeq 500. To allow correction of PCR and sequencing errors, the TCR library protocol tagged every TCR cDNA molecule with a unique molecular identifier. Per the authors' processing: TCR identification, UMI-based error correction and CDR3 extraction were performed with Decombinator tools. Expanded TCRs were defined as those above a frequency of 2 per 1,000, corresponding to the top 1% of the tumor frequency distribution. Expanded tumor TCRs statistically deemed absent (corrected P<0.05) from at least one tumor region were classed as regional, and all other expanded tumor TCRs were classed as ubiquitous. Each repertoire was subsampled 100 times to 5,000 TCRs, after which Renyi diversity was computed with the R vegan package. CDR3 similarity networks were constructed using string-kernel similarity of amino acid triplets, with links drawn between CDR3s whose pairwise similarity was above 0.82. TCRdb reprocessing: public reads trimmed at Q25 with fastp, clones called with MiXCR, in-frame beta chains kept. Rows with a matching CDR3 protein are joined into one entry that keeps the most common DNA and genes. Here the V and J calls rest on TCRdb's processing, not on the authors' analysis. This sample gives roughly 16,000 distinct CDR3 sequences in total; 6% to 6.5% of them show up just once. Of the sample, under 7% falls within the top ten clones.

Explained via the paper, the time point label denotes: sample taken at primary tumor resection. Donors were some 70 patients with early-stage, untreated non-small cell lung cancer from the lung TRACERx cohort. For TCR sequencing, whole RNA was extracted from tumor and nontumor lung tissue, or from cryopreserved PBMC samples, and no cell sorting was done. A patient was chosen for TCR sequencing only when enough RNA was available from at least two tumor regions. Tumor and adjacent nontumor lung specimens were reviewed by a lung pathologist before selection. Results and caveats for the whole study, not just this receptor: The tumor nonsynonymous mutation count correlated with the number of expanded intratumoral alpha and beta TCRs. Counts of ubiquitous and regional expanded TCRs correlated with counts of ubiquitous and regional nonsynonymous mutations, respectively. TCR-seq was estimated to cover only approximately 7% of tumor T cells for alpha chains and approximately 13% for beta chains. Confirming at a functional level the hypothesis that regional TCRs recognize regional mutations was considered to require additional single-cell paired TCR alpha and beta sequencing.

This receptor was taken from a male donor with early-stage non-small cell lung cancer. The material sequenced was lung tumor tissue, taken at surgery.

The DNA sequence reads TGTGCCATCAGTGACCTTCCGGCCGCTGAAGCTTTCTTT. Translated, it reads CAISDLPAAEAFF. The rearrangement combines TRBV10-3 with TRBJ1-1, with the D gene call left open. The CDR3 spans 13 residues, from the cysteine through the phenylalanine. Only the CDR3 part of the read is kept: 39 bases, read in frame from the first base. The germline V gene encodes CDR1 ENHRY and CDR2 SYGVKD. Relative to germline, V is 3 bases shorter and J is 6 bases shorter, with 11 bases between their ends.